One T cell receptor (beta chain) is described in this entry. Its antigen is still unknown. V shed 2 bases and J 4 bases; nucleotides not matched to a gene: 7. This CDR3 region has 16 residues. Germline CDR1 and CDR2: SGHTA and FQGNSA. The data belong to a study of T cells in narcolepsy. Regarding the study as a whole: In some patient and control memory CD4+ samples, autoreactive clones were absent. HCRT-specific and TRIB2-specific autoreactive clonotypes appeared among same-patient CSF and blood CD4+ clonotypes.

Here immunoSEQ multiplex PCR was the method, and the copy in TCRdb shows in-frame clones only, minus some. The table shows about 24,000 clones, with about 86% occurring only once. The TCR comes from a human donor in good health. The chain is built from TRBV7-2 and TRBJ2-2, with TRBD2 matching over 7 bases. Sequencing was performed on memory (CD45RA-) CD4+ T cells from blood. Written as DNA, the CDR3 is TGTGCCAGCAGCTTATTCTCTAGCGGCTTCACCGGGGAGCTGTTTTTT. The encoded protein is CASSLFSSGFTGELFF. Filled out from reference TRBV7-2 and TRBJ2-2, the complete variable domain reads GAGVSQSPSNKVTEKGKDVELRCDPISGHTALYWYRQSLGQGLEFLIYFQGNSAPDKSGLPSDRFSAERTGGSVSTLTIQRTQQEDSAVYLCASSLFSSGFTGELFFGEGSRLTVL.